The 10 T cell receptor beta chains presented below share a single source sample, sequenced in a study of blood T cell repertoires in COVID-19. The method was immunoSEQ multiplex PCR; TCRdb's version includes in-frame clones alone and lacks a portion of them. The sample lists under 350,000 clones, around 86% seen once, with roughly 14% in the top ten. Input material: peripheral blood. These receptors were collected from a human donor in a cohort sampled during active COVID-19.

In its sample, this clone was seen a few times. This rearrangement joins TRBV7-9 to TRBJ1-1; D is ambiguous. Trimming cost V 1 base and J 1 base, with 7 bases left between them. This CDR3 has 14 residues. CDR1 is SEHNR and CDR2 is FQNEAQ in the germline V gene (reference sequence). CDR3 residues: CASSLEARNTEAFF. The CDR3 nucleotides are TGTGCCAGCAGCTTAGAAGCGAGGAACACTGAAGCTTTCTTT.

The V call is TRBV5-6, the J call TRBJ2-3, with 9 bases identical to TRBD2. CDR1 SGHDT and CDR2 YYEEEE come from the germline V gene. The CDR3 is 15 residues long. Losses at the gene ends were 3 bases for V and 1 base for J; bases not matched to a gene: 3. CDR3 in DNA: TGTGCCAGCAGCTGGAGGACTAGCGGCACAGATACGCAGTATTTT. Its protein product is CASSWRTSGTDTQYF.

The rearrangement joins TRBV4-2 to TRBJ2-7, with D hard to call. The V end was cut by 4 bases, the J end by 0 bases, with 10 bases between. This CDR3 has 14 residues. Germline lookup yields CDR1 LGHNA and CDR2 YNFKEQ. In nucleotides, the CDR3 is TGTGCCAGCAGCCCCCTCTACAGCTCCTACGAGCAGTACTTC. Its translation: CASSPLYSSYEQYF.

This chain uses TRBV5-6 with TRBJ2-4; D is possibly TRBD1 (6 bases). The CDR3 runs to 14 residues. V was clipped by 0 bases and J by 6 bases, with 10 bases between them. CDR1 and CDR2 (germline): SGHDT, YYEEEE. CDR3 DNA: TGTGCCAGCAGCTTGGGCAGAGGGGGAAACATTCAGTACTTC. Its protein is CASSLGRGGNIQYF.

J is TRBJ2-1 and V is TRBV6-4; 8 bases agree with TRBD2. The CDR3 is 17 amino acids. J gave up 1 base and V 6 bases, and 11 bases lay outside the gene matches. Germline assignment: CDR1 MRHNA and CDR2 SNTAGT. In nucleotides, the CDR3 is TGTGCCAGCAGCGCCGGCGGGGCTAGCGGGTCCTACAATGAGCAGTTCTTC. It specifies CASSAGGASGSYNEQFF.

This clone was detected only once. This sequence joins TRBV28 and TRBJ2-7; 7 positions match TRBD2. The CDR3 has 14 residues. Germline lookup yields CDR1 MDHEN and CDR2 SYDVKM. The V gene end was trimmed by 7 bases and the J gene end by 3 bases; junction bases not matched to a gene: 9. CDR3 sequence: CASTLGGGYYEQYF. DNA of the CDR3: TGTGCCAGCACCTTGGGGGGGGGATACTACGAGCAGTACTTC.

V usage is TRBV4-2 and J usage is TRBJ1-4, with 8 bases fitting TRBD1. CDR3 length equals 16 residues. From germline, CDR1 is LGHNA and CDR2 YNFKEQ. The V and J ends lost 0 bases and 4 bases, in that order; junction bases with no gene match: 4. The CDR3 DNA reads as TGTGCCAGCAGCCAAGAGGCACAGGGGGGTAATGAAAAACTGTTTTTT. The encoded protein is CASSQEAQGGNEKLFF.

This chain links TRBV4-1 with TRBJ2-5; TRBD2 matches 7 bases. This CDR3 has 15 residues. The V and J ends lost 4 bases and 4 bases, in that order; junction bases with no gene match: 9. From germline, CDR1 is MGHRA and CDR2 YSYEKL. CDR3 sequence: CASSRSGIEVETQYF. CDR3 DNA sequence: TGCGCCAGCAGCCGAAGCGGGATTGAGGTAGAGACCCAGTACTTC.

The gene calls are TRBV7-9 and TRBJ2-1; D is ambiguous. V was trimmed by 5 bases and J by 5 bases, leaving 4 bases between them. Germline assignment: CDR1 SEHNR and CDR2 FQNEAQ (reference sequence). The CDR3 spans 11 residues. CDR3 residues: CASSGDNEQFF. CDR3 in DNA: TGTGCCAGCAGCGGAGACAATGAGCAGTTCTTC.

The V and J genes are TRBV2 and TRBJ2-5; a weak D match, TRBD1 (5 bases). Trimming took off 0 bases at V and 5 bases at J, with 13 bases between the two ends. Germline V gene lookup returns CDR1 SNHLY and CDR2 FYNNEI. This CDR3 spans 15 amino acids. Written as DNA, the CDR3 is TGTGCCAGCAGTGAAGCGCTTGGGGCCGGGGAGACCCAGTACTTC. Its protein is CASSEALGAGETQYF.